The 28 T cell receptor beta chains presented below share a single source sample, sequenced in a study of CD8+CD57+ T cells in acquired aplastic anemia. It was genomic DNA that served as the template for profiling TCR beta VDJ and CDR3. TCRdb processed the reads anew with MiXCR; each CDR3 protein has one entry. In the table there are 200,000 or so distinct CDR3 sequences, over 60% of which are singletons. Sample: sorted CD4+, CD8+, or CD8+CD57+ T cells (not recorded which) from PBMCs. All receptors come from a human donor with severe aplastic anemia or a healthy control (not recorded which).

This chain connects TRBV6-5 to TRBJ2-4; D unclear. V lost 6 bases and J 0 bases, leaving 9 bases between the germline ends. This CDR3 has 14 residues. CDR1 MNHEY and CDR2 SVGAGI come from the germline V gene. In DNA, the CDR3 is TGTGCCAGCAGGCAGGCACTAGCCAAAAACATTCAGTACTTC. Encoded protein: CASRQALAKNIQYF.

This clonotype was counted ten times or more. The CDR3 region has the DNA TGCGCCAGCAGCTCGGGACAGGGCATATTCTACGAGCAGTACTTC. Its protein is CASSSGQGIFYEQYF. This chain joins TRBV5-1 and TRBJ2-7, with TRBD1 identical over 9 bases. V trimming: 3 bases; J trimming: 3 bases; junction bases outside the gene matches: 7. The CDR3 extends over 15 amino acids. Germline CDR1 SGHRS, CDR2 YFSETQ.

The chain links TRBV2 to TRBJ1-3; TRBD1 aligns across 7 bases. With V trimmed by 8 bases and J by 4 bases, 14 bases remained unmatched. The germline gives CDR1 SNHLY, CDR2 FYNNEI. CDR3 length: 16 amino acids. Here the CDR3 reads CASGTGDSIPGNTIYF. For the CDR3, the DNA is TGTGCCAGCGGAACCGGGGACAGCATCCCCGGAAACACCATATATTTT.

The rearrangement joins TRBV2 to TRBJ1-5; D uncertain. V was trimmed by 0 bases and J by 4 bases, leaving 7 bases between them. Germline CDR1 is SNHLY and CDR2 is FYNNEI. The CDR3 is 14 amino acids. CDR3 in amino acids: CASSEAWANQPQHF. For the CDR3, the DNA is TGTGCCAGCAGTGAAGCATGGGCTAATCAGCCCCAGCATTTT.

V is TRBV19 and J is TRBJ2-7; D possibly uses TRBD1 or TRBD2 (6 bases each). The CDR3 is 14 amino acids. Germline V gives CDR1 LNHDA, CDR2 SQIVND (reference sequence). V was clipped by 9 bases and J by 2 bases, with 17 bases between them. Written as DNA, the CDR3 is TGTGCCAGCAATAGGGGGGAATCCACCTACGAGCAGTACTTC. Its translation is CASNRGESTYEQYF.

This sequence joins TRBV2 and TRBJ2-2, with TRBD2 as a possible D gene (6 bases). V lost 2 bases, J lost 1 base, and 8 bases lay in between. CDR1 is SNHLY and CDR2 is FYNNEI in the germline V gene. CDR3 length equals 15 residues. CDR3 nucleotides: TGTGCCAGCAGTGAAATAGCGGAGAACACCGGGGAGCTGTTTTTT. This gives the protein CASSEIAENTGELFF. Full variable domain (rest looked up from reference TRBV2 and TRBJ2-2): EPEVTQTPSHQVTQMGQEVILRCVPISNHLYFYWYRQILGQKVEFLVSFYNNEISEKSEIFDDQFSVERPDGSNFTLKIRSTKLEDSAMYFCASSEIAENTGELFFGEGSRLTVL.

With respect to this clonotype: A much larger clone differs from this one at a single base, so this may be a read error. The chain joins TRBV3-1 to TRBJ2-3; unclear D gene. The germline V gene encodes CDR1 LGHDT and CDR2 YNNKEL (reference sequence). The CDR3 spans 14 residues. The CDR3 DNA reads as TGTGCCAGCAGCCATTCCCCCTTCACAGATACGCGGTATTTT. Protein product: CASSHSPFTDTRYF.

CDR3 DNA sequence: TGTGCCAGCAGTTTAGGGCGCGACAGGGTCAACCGGCGCGAGCAGTACTTC. Amino acid sequence: CASSLGRDRVNRREQYF. The J gene is TRBJ2-7, the V gene TRBV12-3 or TRBV12-4; 7 bases are shared with TRBD1. The ends lost 1 base at V and 6 bases at J; junction bases unmatched: 15. CDR3 length: 17 amino acids.

Comments on this clonotype: One end of the junction varies from germline; a read error may be responsible. This chain connects TRBV19 to TRBJ2-7; D is unclear. The CDR3 totals 13 residues. Germline values: CDR1 LNHDA, CDR2 SQIVND (reference sequence). The CDR3 DNA follows: TGTGCCAGCAGCTTTAACCGGGCCGCCGAGCAGCACTTC. Protein: CASSFNRAAEQHF.

The chain joins TRBV24-1 to TRBJ2-1; 9 bases agree with TRBD1. The CDR3 is 14 amino acids. V lost 4 bases and J lost 7; bases outside the gene matches: 4. Germline CDR1 KGHDR, CDR2 SFDVKD. The CDR3 nucleotides are TGTGCCACCAGTGACCGGGACAGGGCTAATGAGCAGTTCTTC. Translation: CATSDRDRANEQFF.

This clonotype was detected once. The chain links TRBV20-1 to TRBJ1-2; perhaps TRBD1 as D (5 bases). The CDR3 extends over 13 amino acids. CDR1 is DFQATT and CDR2 is SNEGSKA in the germline V gene (reference sequence). With 3 bases removed from V and 0 bases from J, the gap between germline ends came to 8 bases. The CDR3 here is CSASRQSNYGYTF. CDR3 DNA sequence: TGCAGTGCTAGCCGACAGTCTAACTATGGCTACACCTTC.

Regarding this clonotype: One end of the junction varies from germline; a read error may be responsible. The rearrangement uses TRBV15 and TRBJ2-5; 12 bases are a match to TRBD2. The CDR3 is 17 residues long. The germline CDR1 and CDR2 sequences are LNHNV and YYDKDF (reference sequence). CDR3 DNA: TGTACCACCAGCAGAGATCGGACTAGCGGGGAACAAGAGACCCAGTACTTC. It translates to CTTSRDRTSGEQETQYF.

V and J are TRBV25-1 and TRBJ1-2; D remains ambiguous. Germline-derived CDR1 and CDR2 are MGHDK and SYGVNS. V lost 1 base to trimming and J lost 8 bases, with 14 bases between them. The CDR3 loop spans 14 amino acids. As DNA, the CDR3 is TGTGCCAGCAGTGAATCCGGGAGTGGGCACGGCTACACCTTC. Its translation: CASSESGSGHGYTF.

This rearrangement joins TRBV15 to TRBJ1-2; 7 positions agree with TRBD1. In germline, CDR1 is LNHNV, CDR2 YYDKDF (reference sequence). The trim removed 5 bases at V and 3 bases at J, leaving 6 bases unmatched. This CDR3 contains 14 residues. The CDR3 region has the DNA TGTGCCACCAGCCTCCCCGGGACAGACTATGGCTACACCTTC. This encodes CATSLPGTDYGYTF.

This clonotype was seen a few times. The chain uses TRBV11-2 and TRBJ2-7; maybe TRBD1 (6 bases). Germline V gene sequence: CDR1 SGHAT, CDR2 FQNNGV. CDR3 length: 13 amino acids. Trimming took off 5 bases at V and 12 bases at J, with 20 bases between the two ends. The CDR3 DNA follows: TGTGCCAGCAGCCCGGGGACATCCCGTTCGAGGTACTTC. It yields the protein CASSPGTSRSRYF.

This clonotype was detected many times. The chain couples TRBV5-1 to TRBJ2-7, with a tentative D call TRBD2 (5 bases). CDR3 length equals 14 residues. V gave up 0 bases and J gave up 7 bases, with 14 bases separating them. CDR1 and CDR2 (germline): SGHRS, YFSETQ. The DNA for the CDR3 is TGCGCCAGCAGCTTGGTGGACTCCAATAGGGAGCAGTACTTC. Its protein is CASSLVDSNREQYF. Variable domain in full (rest from reference TRBV5-1 and TRBJ2-7): KAGVTQTPRYLIKTRGQQVTLSCSPISGHRSVSWYQQTPGQGLQFLFEYFSETQRNKGNFPGRFSGRQFSNSRSEMNVSTLELGDSALYLCASSLVDSNREQYFGPGTRLTVT.

The chain couples TRBV20-1 to TRBJ1-2; 7 bases fit TRBD1. CDR1 is DFQATT, CDR2 SNEGSKA, per germline (reference sequence). This CDR3 is 15 amino acids long. V shed 1 base, J shed 2 bases, and the junction held 7 bases outside the gene matches. In DNA, the CDR3 is TGCAGTGCTAGAGCCCCCGCGACAGGGAACTATGGCTACACCTTC. It is translated as CSARAPATGNYGYTF.

This clonotype was detected only a few times. This rearrangement joins TRBV5-4 to TRBJ1-1; the D gene is possibly TRBD1 (5 bases). Germline V gives CDR1 SGHNT, CDR2 YYREEE (reference sequence). The CDR3 is 13 amino acids. V lost 0 bases and J 3 bases, leaving 6 bases between the germline ends. Written as DNA, the CDR3 is TGTGCCAGCAGCTTGGGCAGGGACACTGAAGCTTTCTTT. This encodes CASSLGRDTEAFF.

This clonotype was detected once. V is TRBV10-3 and J is TRBJ2-3; D may be TRBD2 (7 bases). The CDR3 has 13 amino acids. Trimming shortened V by 8 bases and J by 3 bases, and 12 bases separated the two germline ends. CDR1 is ENHRY, CDR2 SYGVKD, per germline. CDR3 protein: CAIGAGATDTQYF. Written as DNA, the CDR3 is TGTGCCATCGGGGCGGGGGCGACAGATACGCAGTATTTT.

The table lists this clonotype with a count of one. The V call is TRBV24-1, the J call TRBJ2-1; TRBD1 matches at 7 bases. CDR1 is KGHDR and CDR2 is SFDVKD in the germline V gene. J was trimmed by 9 bases and V by 6 bases; bases with no gene match: 7. The CDR3 has 13 residues. DNA for the CDR3: TGTGCCACCAGTCGTCAGGGGACAGCTGAGCAGTTCTTC. Amino acids: CATSRQGTAEQFF.

V and J are TRBV5-6 and TRBJ1-2; D not resolved. The V gene lost 4 bases and the J gene lost 8 bases, with 6 bases spanning the gap. Germline CDR1 and CDR2: SGHDT and YYEEEE. The CDR3 runs 10 residues. Here the CDR3 reads CASSKLGYTF. The CDR3 region has the DNA TGTGCCAGCAGCAAGCTGGGCTACACCTTC.

This clonotype showed up many times. V and J are TRBV6-6 and TRBJ2-7; maybe TRBD1 (5 bases). Germline lookup yields CDR1 MNHNY and CDR2 SVGAGI (reference sequence). The CDR3 has 14 amino acids. V was cut by 8 bases and J by 4 bases, with 18 bases left in between. This CDR3 reads CASSAAGLRYEQYF. CDR3 bases: TGTGCCAGCTCGGCGGCAGGGTTAAGGTACGAGCAGTACTTC.

This rearrangement joins TRBV6-2 or TRBV6-3 to TRBJ2-1, with D possibly TRBD1 on 6 matching bases. The CDR3 loop spans 16 amino acids. The germline V and J ends were trimmed by 5 bases and 1 base, with 15 bases remaining between them. Germline V gives CDR1 MNHEY, CDR2 SVGEGT. CDR3 amino acids: CASSEETGLSYNEQFF. CDR3 coding DNA: TGTGCCAGCAGTGAGGAGACAGGTCTTTCCTACAATGAGCAGTTCTTC.

This chain links TRBV7-9 with TRBJ1-4; D may be TRBD1 (5 bases). CDR3 length equals 17 residues. The germline V gene has CDR1 SEHNR and CDR2 FQNEAQ (reference sequence). Trimming left V 2 bases short and J 4 bases short, with 17 bases between. CDR3 coding DNA: TGTGCCAGCAGCTTAACTGGGACGGGACGGCTTAATGAAAAACTGTTTTTT. Protein sequence: CASSLTGTGRLNEKLFF.

The chain recombines TRBV15 with TRBJ2-3; 12 bases fit TRBD2. J was trimmed by 0 bases and V by 5 bases; bases with no gene match: 0. CDR1 LNHNV and CDR2 YYDKDF come from the germline V gene (reference sequence). This CDR3 has 15 residues. The CDR3 nucleotides are TGTGCCACCAGCGGACTAGCGGGGAGCACAGATACGCAGTATTTT. Amino acid sequence: CATSGLAGSTDTQYF.

The CDR3 sequence is CASSPAGGKGYEQYF. In DNA, the CDR3 is TGTGCCAGCAGCCCAGCGGGGGGCAAGGGGTACGAGCAGTACTTC. The chain links TRBV6-1 to TRBJ2-7, with 9 bases identical to TRBD2. Trimming at V came to 6 bases and at J to 4 bases, leaving 10 bases not matched to a gene. Germline V lookup: CDR1 MNHNS, CDR2 SASEGT. The CDR3 length is 15 residues.

In its sample, this clonotype was seen a few times. This sequence joins TRBV5-6 and TRBJ2-7; TRBD2 matches 10 bases. This CDR3 comprises 14 residues. V lost 1 base, J lost 4 bases, and 2 bases stayed unmatched. Germline V gene lookup returns CDR1 SGHDT and CDR2 YYEEEE. The DNA for the CDR3 is TGTGCCAGCAGCTTGCTAGCGGGAGCGTACGAGCAGTACTTC. Its translation is CASSLLAGAYEQYF.

This clonotype was detected a few times. This chain joins TRBV19 and TRBJ2-2; 10 bases map to TRBD2. V trimming: 6 bases; J trimming: 3 bases; junction bases outside the gene matches: 10. Germline CDR1 and CDR2: LNHDA and SQIVND (reference sequence). This CDR3 comprises 17 residues. CDR3 in DNA: TGTGCCAGTAGCCCTCCTGGGACTAGCGAACACACCGGGGAGCTGTTTTTT. Translating gives CASSPPGTSEHTGELFF. Supplemented by reference TRBV19 and TRBJ2-2, the full variable domain reads DGGITQSPKYLFRKEGQNVTLSCEQNLNHDAMYWYRQDPGQGLRLIYYSQIVNDFQKGDIAEGYSVSREKKESFPLTVTSAQKNPTAFYLCASSPPGTSEHTGELFFGEGSRLTVL.